Below, one T cell receptor (beta chain) is given with its context. Method: immunoSEQ multiplex PCR; TCRdb's copy keeps in-frame clones and lacks some. Among 35,000 to 40,000 clones listed, 94% were seen once. The sample comes from a study of T cell changes during pregnancy in multiple sclerosis. Sequences were derived from CD4+ T cells from peripheral blood mononuclear cells, sampled in the second trimester of pregnancy. The sequence came from a female donor with multiple sclerosis, enrolled in a pregnancy study.

The CDR3 loop is CASSQNSRGPSKETQYF. The CDR3 coding sequence is TGTGCCAGCAGCCAAAATTCCAGGGGGCCCTCCAAAGAGACCCAGTACTTC. The chain couples TRBV5-4 to TRBJ2-5; 8 nucleotides align to TRBD1. The trim removed 4 bases at V and 3 bases at J, leaving 14 bases unmatched. From germline, CDR1 is SGHNT and CDR2 YYREEE (reference sequence). The CDR3 length is 17 residues.